The 19 T cell receptor beta chains listed next were all sequenced from one sample in a study of CD8 T cells in ankylosing spondylitis. TCRdb processed the 5' RACE reads anew with MiXCR; each CDR3 protein has one entry. Among approximately 150,000 distinct CDR3 sequences, roughly 10% were seen once, and the ten largest hold roughly 16%. The sequencing sample was made of blood, either unsorted or a sorted T cell fraction (not recorded which). The receptors originated from a female donor with ankylosing spondylitis or in good health (not recorded which).

The CDR3 loop is CARTNEKLFF. The CDR3 DNA reads as TGTGCCAGAACCAATGAAAAACTGTTTTTT. This chain uses TRBV28 with TRBJ1-4; no clear D. Per the germline V gene, CDR1 is MDHEN and CDR2 is SYDVKM. The CDR3 contains 10 residues. Trimming shortened V by 9 bases and J by 5 bases, and 4 bases separated the two germline ends.

The chain joins TRBV20-1 to TRBJ1-1, with D uncertain. Germline assignment: CDR1 DFQATT and CDR2 SNEGSKA (reference sequence). V shed 4 bases and J shed 4 bases, with 7 bases lying between them. The CDR3 length is 11 residues. CDR3 sequence: CSATGGTEAFF. CDR3 DNA: TGCAGTGCTACTGGAGGCACTGAAGCTTTCTTT.

V and J are TRBV19 and TRBJ2-1; 9 bases align to TRBD2. V shed 6 bases, J shed 8 bases, and the junction held 5 bases outside the gene matches. The CDR3 contains 13 residues. From germline, CDR1 is LNHDA and CDR2 SQIVND (reference sequence). As DNA, the CDR3 is TGTGCCAGTAGGGGCGGGAGGGCCGATGAGCAGTTCTTC. It specifies CASRGGRADEQFF.

The V gene is TRBV4-3, the J gene TRBJ1-1, with D possibly being TRBD1 (6 bases). Trimming shortened V by 0 bases and J by 3 bases, and 11 bases separated the two germline ends. The CDR3 runs 15 residues. CDR1 and CDR2 from the germline V gene are LGHNA and YSLEER. The CDR3 nucleotides are TGCGCCAGCAGCCAAGACAGGGGAGGGGACACTGAAGCTTTCTTT. As protein: CASSQDRGGDTEAFF.

There are a few counts of this clonotype. The V call is TRBV5-6, the J call TRBJ2-1; TRBD2 matches 9 bases. This CDR3 has 16 amino acids. In germline, CDR1 is SGHDT, CDR2 YYEEEE. Trimming at V came to 0 bases and at J to 3 bases, leaving 4 bases not matched to a gene. The CDR3 nucleotides read TGTGCCAGCAGCTTGGTGGGCGGGAGGGGCTACAATGAGCAGTTCTTC. Its protein product is CASSLVGGRGYNEQFF.

The V gene is TRBV19, the J gene TRBJ1-1, with D tentatively TRBD1 (5 bases). The CDR3 runs to 14 residues. V was shortened by 7 bases and J by 3 bases, with 15 bases between the two germline ends. Looked up from germline, CDR1 is LNHDA and CDR2 is SQIVND (reference sequence). CDR3 sequence: CASTPRSGDTEAFF. The CDR3 DNA follows: TGTGCCAGTACCCCCCGGTCGGGGGACACTGAAGCTTTCTTT.

The chain recombines TRBV5-8 with TRBJ2-1, with D uncertain. The CDR3 is 12 amino acids. Germline CDR1 reads SGHTS; CDR2 reads YDEGEE. Trimming removed 2 bases at V and 7 bases at J, with 7 bases between. The chain's CDR3 is CASSFRRNEQFF. CDR3 sequence (DNA): TGTGCCAGCAGCTTTAGACGGAATGAGCAGTTCTTC.

The chain joins TRBV19 to TRBJ1-1; TRBD1 matches at 7 bases. V lost 4 bases and J lost 7; bases outside the gene matches: 9. The CDR3 contains 14 residues. The germline V gene encodes CDR1 LNHDA and CDR2 SQIVND (reference sequence). The CDR3 loop is CASSKDRTKDEAFF. The CDR3 DNA follows: TGTGCCAGTAGTAAGGACAGGACAAAGGATGAAGCTTTCTTT. Full variable domain (rest looked up from reference TRBV19 and TRBJ1-1): DGGITQSPKYLFRKEGQNVTLSCEQNLNHDAMYWYRQDPGQGLRLIYYSQIVNDFQKGDIAEGYSVSREKKESFPLTVTSAQKNPTAFYLCASSKDRTKDEAFFGQGTRLTVV.

This clonotype appeared many times. The chain couples TRBV3-1 to TRBJ2-7, with 14 bases identical to TRBD2. V lost 4 bases and J lost 7; bases outside the gene matches: 3. The CDR3 covers 14 residues. Germline-derived CDR1 and CDR2 are LGHDT and YNNKEL (reference sequence). The CDR3 bases are TGTGCCAGCAGCCGGACTAGCGGGAGGAGGGAGCAGTACTTC. This translates into CASSRTSGRREQYF.

In its sample, this clonotype was seen a few times. This rearrangement joins TRBV24-1 to TRBJ2-1; possibly TRBD2 for D (5 bases). Germline V gives CDR1 KGHDR, CDR2 SFDVKD. The CDR3 spans 12 residues. V was cut by 0 bases and J by 12 bases, with 8 bases left in between. CDR3 amino acids: CATSDLWSGQFF. The CDR3, as DNA: TGTGCCACCAGTGATTTGTGGAGCGGGCAGTTCTTC.

This clonotype was seen at least ten times. CDR3 nucleotide sequence: TGTGCCAGCATTATGGATGGCGAAGCTTTCTTT. Amino acid sequence: CASIMDGEAFF. V is TRBV7-9 and J is TRBJ1-1; D remains unclear. Germline V lookup: CDR1 SEHNR, CDR2 FQNEAQ (reference sequence). V lost 7 bases and J 8 bases, leaving 11 bases between the germline ends. The CDR3 is made up of 11 amino acids.

This clonotype was found a few times. The chain combines TRBV20-1 with TRBJ2-3; 9 bases map to TRBD2. Germline loops: CDR1 DFQATT, CDR2 SNEGSKA (reference sequence). Trimming removed 4 bases from V and 2 bases from J; junction bases left unmatched: 16. CDR3 size: 18 residues. The CDR3 nucleotides read TGCAGTGCTAACCCTCCCGTAATAGCGGGAGCCTACACAGATACGCAGTATTTT. Translated, it gives CSANPPVIAGAYTDTQYF.

This clonotype has only a few counts. This chain connects TRBV7-2 to TRBJ1-1, with D unresolved. Between the trimmed V and J ends, which lost 5 bases and 0 bases, there was a span of 13 bases. CDR3 size: 15 residues. In germline, CDR1 is SGHTA, CDR2 FQGNSA. Written as DNA, the CDR3 is TGTGCCAGCAGCCGAATTAGTCTGATGAACACTGAAGCTTTCTTT. Encoded protein: CASSRISLMNTEAFF.

In this sample, this clonotype turned up many times. The chain links TRBV6-5 to TRBJ2-1; either TRBD1 or TRBD2 may fit D (5 bases each). The CDR3 spans 13 residues. CDR1 MNHEY and CDR2 SVGAGI come from the germline V gene. V was pared by 4 bases and J by 7 bases, with 11 bases between. Written as DNA, the CDR3 is TGTGCCAGCAGTTCCTGGGGCGGGAATGAGCAGTTCTTC. Translation: CASSSWGGNEQFF.

The V gene is TRBV27, the J gene TRBJ2-7, with D maybe TRBD2 (6 bases). V shed 5 bases and J shed 4 bases, with 15 bases lying between them. Germline CDR1 reads MNHEY; CDR2 reads SMNVEV (reference sequence). This CDR3 has 14 amino acids. CDR3 amino acids: CASSPGGKEYEQYF. In DNA, the CDR3 is TGTGCCAGCAGTCCAGGAGGGAAGGAGTACGAGCAGTACTTC.

This clonotype was detected once. The rearrangement uses TRBV7-8 and TRBJ2-7, with 8 bases lining up with TRBD1. The CDR3 runs to 18 residues. Germline V lookup: CDR1 SGHVS, CDR2 FQNEAQ. The J segment lost 3 bases and the V segment lost 5 bases, leaving 18 bases of the junction unmatched. The CDR3 is CASSDATGAAPALYEQYF. CDR3 nucleotide sequence: TGTGCCAGCAGCGATGCGACAGGGGCGGCCCCTGCCCTCTACGAGCAGTACTTC.

The rearrangement joins TRBV11-2 to TRBJ2-1; D not resolved. Germline assignment: CDR1 SGHAT and CDR2 FQNNGV. The CDR3 contains 16 residues. V dropped 0 bases and J dropped 0 bases, with 9 bases sitting between them. As DNA, the CDR3 is TGTGCCAGCAGCTTAGATCCCCGAAACTCCTACAATGAGCAGTTCTTC. It is translated as CASSLDPRNSYNEQFF.

This clonotype was counted many times. The chain joins TRBV27 to TRBJ1-1, with no clear D. V shed 7 bases and J shed 1 base, with 10 bases lying between them. CDR3 length: 13 residues. Looked up from germline, CDR1 is MNHEY and CDR2 is SMNVEV (reference sequence). The CDR3 region is CASKRLGNTEAFF. The CDR3 DNA sequence: TGTGCCAGCAAAAGGTTAGGGAACACTGAAGCTTTCTTT.

V gene TRBV19 combines with J gene TRBJ2-1, with 12 bases matching TRBD1. Germline CDR1 LNHDA, CDR2 SQIVND (reference sequence). This CDR3 spans 14 amino acids. V was pared by 8 bases and J by 9 bases, with 8 bases of the junction left unmatched. The CDR3 is CASSPGQGAGEQFF. In nucleotides, the CDR3 is TGTGCCAGTTCCCCGGGACAGGGGGCGGGTGAGCAGTTCTTC.